Listed below are T cell receptor beta chains from one sample, sequenced in a study of control samples from healthy donors and cancer patients. Profiled with immunoSEQ multiplex PCR; TCRdb holds only in-frame clones, not every one. The table includes approximately 150,000 clones, 85% to 90% detected once. Sequences were obtained from PBMCs. The source is a man between 45 and 60 years old with head and neck cancer. Each CDR3 is given with its conserved first and last residue. A D gene is named only where the DNA matches it firmly. Where a row states a size, it is once, few, many or the class of an expanded clone; other rows omit it.

j_call v_call d_call clone_size cdr3_aa cdr3_nt
TRBJ1-5 TRBV19 . . CASSIRGKLNQPQHF TGTGCCAGTAGTATTAGGGGGAAACTTAATCAGCCCCAGCATTTT
TRBJ1-1 TRBV2 TRBD1 . CASSSTTGTMNTEAFF TGTGCCAGCAGTTCAACGACAGGGACCATGAACACTGAAGCTTTCTTT
TRBJ2-7 TRBV6-5 . . CASRVGYEQYF TGTGCCAGCAGGGTAGGGTACGAGCAGTACTTC
TRBJ2-3 TRBV6-5 TRBD1 . CASSWDRGTDTQYF TGTGCCAGCAGTTGGGACAGGGGGACAGATACGCAGTATTTT
TRBJ1-2 TRBV2 TRBD1 . CASSEGQGLWDNYGYTF TGTGCCAGCAGTGAGGGACAGGGGCTTTGGGATAACTATGGCTACACCTTC
TRBJ2-2 TRBV28 . . CASSSHAPPKGGELFF TGTGCCAGCAGTTCCCATGCACCTCCCAAGGGCGGGGAGCTGTTTTTT
TRBJ2-1 TRBV2 TRBD2 . CASRNRLAGYDEQFF TGTGCCAGCAGAAACCGACTAGCGGGGTACGATGAGCAGTTCTTC
TRBJ1-1 TRBV7-6 . . CASSPGQIMNTEAFF TGTGCCAGCAGCCCAGGACAGATTATGAACACTGAAGCTTTCTTT
TRBJ2-1 TRBV18 TRBD1 . CASSNRQGRIDNEQFF TGTGCCAGCTCAAACAGACAGGGGCGGATTGACAATGAGCAGTTCTTC
TRBJ1-3 TRBV5-5 . . CASRGTTGSPFSSGNTIYF TGTGCCAGCAGAGGGACCACAGGGTCCCCCTTTAGCTCTGGAAACACCATATATTTT
TRBJ2-7 TRBV27 . once CASSLNSYEQYF TGTGCCAGCAGTTTAAACTCCTACGAGCAGTACTTC
TRBJ2-7 TRBV4-1 . . CASSQDPRVEQYF TGCGCCAGCAGCCAAGATCCCCGGGTCGAGCAGTACTTC
TRBJ2-5 TRBV28 TRBD1 . CASSLGGQGLKTQYF TGTGCCAGCAGTTTAGGGGGACAGGGTTTGAAGACCCAGTACTTC
TRBJ2-1 TRBV5-1 TRBD1 . CASSGAGGLGDEQFF TGCGCCAGCAGCGGCGCAGGGGGCTTGGGGGATGAGCAGTTCTTC
TRBJ1-6 TRBV10-3 . . CAIRAGDSPLHF TGTGCCATCAGGGCAGGGGACTCACCCCTCCACTTT
TRBJ1-5 TRBV21-1 . . CASSAGKGPQHF TGTGCCAGCAGCGCCGGAAAAGGGCCCCAGCATTTT
TRBJ1-1 TRBV4-1 . few CASSPQTRHTGTEAFF TGCGCCAGCAGCCCCCAAACTCGACATACGGGCACTGAAGCTTTCTTT
TRBJ2-1 TRBV9 . . CASSVDSITYNEQFF TGTGCCAGCAGCGTAGACAGTATAACCTACAATGAGCAGTTCTTC
TRBJ1-4 TRBV29-1 . . CSVEGEKLFF TGCAGCGTGGAGGGTGAAAAACTGTTTTTT
TRBJ2-3 TRBV5-1 TRBD1 . CASSLGQGNPTDTQYF TGCGCCAGCAGCTTGGGACAGGGCAATCCCACAGATACGCAGTATTTT
TRBJ2-3 TRBV7-2 TRBD2 . CASSPGTSGRTDTQYF TGTGCCAGCAGCCCTGGGACTAGTGGCCGCACAGATACGCAGTATTTT
TRBJ2-5 TRBV5-1 . . CASSSLGQNKETQYF TGCGCCAGCAGCTCGCTAGGACAGAATAAAGAGACCCAGTACTTC
TRBJ2-5 TRBV12-3/TRBV12-4 . . CASSFQERETQYF TGTGCCAGCAGTTTCCAGGAACGGGAGACCCAGTACTTC
TRBJ2-2 TRBV10-3 . . CAISEQTGRDTGELFF TGTGCCATCAGTGAGCAGACAGGGAGGGACACCGGGGAGCTGTTTTTT
TRBJ2-7 TRBV30 TRBD1 once CAWSVTGASSYEQYF TGTGCCTGGAGTGTAACAGGGGCCAGCTCCTACGAGCAGTACTTC
TRBJ1-1 TRBV5-1 TRBD1 . CASSYLQGGEAFF TGCGCCAGCAGCTACTTACAGGGGGGTGAAGCTTTCTTT
TRBJ1-5 TRBV28 TRBD1 once CASSFGRGSNQPQHF TGTGCCAGCAGTTTCGGCAGGGGGAGCAATCAGCCCCAGCATTTT
TRBJ1-2 TRBV28 . . CASSLNKGGYTF TGTGCCAGCAGTTTGAACAAGGGGGGCTACACCTTC
TRBJ1-6 TRBV9 TRBD1 . CASGHPGGAEDSPLHF TGTGCCAGCGGCCACCCAGGGGGAGCGGAGGATTCACCCCTCCACTTT
TRBJ2-1 TRBV4-2 . . CASSQDLNNEQFF TGTGCCAGCAGCCAAGATCTTAACAATGAGCAGTTCTTC
TRBJ1-1 TRBV7-9 TRBD1 once CASSDRDRVFTEAFF TGTGCCAGCAGCGACCGGGACAGGGTTTTCACTGAAGCTTTCTTT
TRBJ1-1 TRBV4-1 . . CASSQEGLWDTEAFF TGCGCCAGCAGCCAAGAGGGGCTCTGGGACACTGAAGCTTTCTTT
TRBJ1-5 TRBV18 . . CASSPPGQPQHF TGTGCCAGCTCACCACCGGGTCAGCCCCAGCATTTT
TRBJ2-1 TRBV6-6 . . CASSYSGPEQFF TGTGCCAGCAGTTACTCGGGACCGGAGCAGTTCTTC
TRBJ1-2 TRBV7-9 . . CASSPSLENYGYTF TGTGCCAGCAGCCCATCCTTGGAAAACTATGGCTACACCTTC
TRBJ1-1 TRBV6-5 TRBD1 . CASSRRQGVRTEAFF TGTGCCAGCAGTCGTAGACAGGGAGTAAGAACTGAAGCTTTCTTT